The source of this T cell receptor beta chain is a study of T cell responses to AZD1222 COVID-19 vaccine. Remarks on this clone: Its antigen is not identified.

Findings of the study overall: Donors were chiefly white British, with a greater number of females, and clonal diversity was perhaps underestimated. Repertoire collection took place solely once the T cell response had peaked. The study found vaccine-associated CD4 TCRs spanning spike, dominant at 160-218 and 743-854.

Clones were read by immunoSEQ multiplex PCR, and TCRdb kept only the in-frame ones, dropping some. Of about 26,000 clones detected, roughly 88% appear once; the ten largest clones hold 2.5% to 3%. The TCR sequence derives from an adult who received the AZD1222 COVID-19 vaccine. Sequenced here: peripheral blood, sampled 28 days after the second AZD1222 dose.

The CDR3 DNA is TGTGCCAGCAGCGCCGGGACATATGGTGACAACTATGGCTACACCTTC. Protein sequence: CASSAGTYGDNYGYTF. The chain has TRBV9 and TRBJ1-2; weak D call: TRBD1 (6 bases). The CDR3 runs to 16 residues. The V end lost 3 bases, the J end lost 2 bases, and 17 bases lay between the germline ends. Per the germline V gene, CDR1 is SGDLS and CDR2 is YYNGEE.